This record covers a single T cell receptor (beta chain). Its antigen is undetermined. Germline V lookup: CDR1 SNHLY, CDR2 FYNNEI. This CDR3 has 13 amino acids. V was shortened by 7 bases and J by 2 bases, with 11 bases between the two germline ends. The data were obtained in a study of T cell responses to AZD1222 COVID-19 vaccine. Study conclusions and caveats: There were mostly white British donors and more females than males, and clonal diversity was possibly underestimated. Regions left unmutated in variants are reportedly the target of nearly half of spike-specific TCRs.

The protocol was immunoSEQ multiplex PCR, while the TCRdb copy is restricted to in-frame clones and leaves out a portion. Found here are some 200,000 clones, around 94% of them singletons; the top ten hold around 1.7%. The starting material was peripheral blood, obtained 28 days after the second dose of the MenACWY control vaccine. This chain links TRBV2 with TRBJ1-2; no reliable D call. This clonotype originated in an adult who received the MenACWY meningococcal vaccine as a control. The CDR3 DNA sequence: TGTGCCAGCAACGATCAAGCGAACTATGGCTACACCTTC. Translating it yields CASNDQANYGYTF.